The 8 T cell receptor beta chains listed next were all sequenced from one sample in a study of neurological immune-mediated disorders. From the 5' RACE reads, TCRdb called clonotypes with MiXCR, one entry per CDR3 protein. Found here are over 45,000 distinct CDR3 sequences, about 23% of them singletons; the top ten hold roughly 25%. The sample consisted of PBMCs. The receptor set was obtained from a woman in her 70s in good health.

V gene TRBV5-6 combines with J gene TRBJ2-2; 11 bases are shared with TRBD1. Germline CDR1 reads SGHDT; CDR2 reads YYEEEE. V was clipped by 1 base and J by 0 bases; unmatched bases: 2. This CDR3 has 17 residues. CDR3 nucleotides: TGTGCCAGCAGCTTGTGGGGACAGGGGGCGAACACCGGGGAGCTGTTTTTT. Translating it yields CASSLWGQGANTGELFF.

This clonotype has ten or more counts. The chain joins TRBV4-2 to TRBJ1-3; D is uncertain. V gave up 0 bases and J gave up 0 bases, with 9 bases separating them. The length of the CDR3 is 16 residues. CDR1 is LGHNA, CDR2 YNFKEQ, per germline. CDR3 sequence reads: CASSQDRRSSGNTIYF. DNA of the CDR3: TGTGCCAGCAGCCAAGATCGACGCTCCTCTGGAAACACCATATATTTT.

This clonotype was detected many times. The chain combines TRBV7-3 with TRBJ2-1, with TRBD2 identical over 9 bases. Germline V CDR1 and CDR2: SGHTA, FQGTGA. This CDR3 has 14 residues. The CDR3 loop reads CASGLAGRGNEQFF. CDR3 nucleotide sequence: TGTGCTTCGGGGCTAGCGGGGCGGGGGAATGAGCAGTTCTTC.

V usage is TRBV7-2 and J usage is TRBJ2-2; 8 bases map to TRBD2. After removal of 11 bases from V and 3 bases from J, the junction contained 11 bases not matched to a gene. The CDR3 contains 15 residues. Per germline, CDR1 SGHTA and CDR2 FQGNSA. CDR3 protein: CAVSLGGGYTGELFF. CDR3 DNA: TGTGCCGTCTCCCTTGGCGGGGGGTACACCGGGGAGCTGTTTTTT.

This clonotype was recorded many times. The chain is built from TRBV5-1 and TRBJ1-2; D is possibly TRBD1 (5 bases). The germline CDR1 and CDR2 sequences are SGHRS and YFSETQ. The CDR3 has 14 amino acids. V lost 7 bases and J 5 bases, leaving 18 bases between the germline ends. The CDR3 DNA is TGCGCCAGCGCTGCGCCAGGGCCCCCTTATGGCTACACCTTC. As protein: CASAAPGPPYGYTF.

J is TRBJ1-1 and V is TRBV20-1; no reliable D call. Deletions cut 6 bases from V and 6 bases from J, with 17 bases between. This CDR3 region has 13 residues. Germline values: CDR1 DFQATT, CDR2 SNEGSKA (reference sequence). As DNA, the CDR3 is TGCAGTGCCAGACATGGGGTCTGGGCTGAAGCTTTCTTT. The encoded protein is CSARHGVWAEAFF.

This clonotype was recorded many times. The rearrangement uses TRBV29-1 and TRBJ2-5; TRBD1 might be the D (6 bases). The CDR3 spans 13 residues. Looked up from germline, CDR1 is SQVTM and CDR2 is ANQGSEA. The germline V and J ends were trimmed by 3 bases and 5 bases, with 13 bases remaining between them. Here the CDR3 reads CSVELTRGETQYF. CDR3 nucleotide sequence: TGCAGCGTTGAGCTTACAAGGGGGGAGACCCAGTACTTC.

This chain connects TRBV5-1 to TRBJ2-3, with D perhaps being TRBD1 or TRBD2 (5 bases each). CDR3 length: 15 amino acids. CDR1 and CDR2 from the germline V gene are SGHRS and YFSETQ. The V end lost 4 bases, the J end lost 3 bases, and 15 bases lay between the germline ends. Here the CDR3 reads CASSHQGGGTDTQYF. The CDR3 nucleotides read TGCGCCAGCAGCCATCAGGGTGGGGGTACAGATACGCAGTATTTT.